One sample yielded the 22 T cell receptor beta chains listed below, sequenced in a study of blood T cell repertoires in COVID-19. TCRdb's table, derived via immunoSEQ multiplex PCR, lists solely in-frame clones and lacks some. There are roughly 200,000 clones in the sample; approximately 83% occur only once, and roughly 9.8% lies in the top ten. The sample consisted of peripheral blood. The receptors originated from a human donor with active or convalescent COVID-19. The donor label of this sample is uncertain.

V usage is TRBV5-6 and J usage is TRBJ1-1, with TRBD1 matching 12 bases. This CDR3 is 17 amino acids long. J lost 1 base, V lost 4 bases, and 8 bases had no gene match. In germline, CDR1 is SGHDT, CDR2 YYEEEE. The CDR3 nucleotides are TGTGCCAGCAGCCCGGGACAGGGGGCGCCGGGGAACACTGAAGCTTTCTTT. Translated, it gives CASSPGQGAPGNTEAFF.

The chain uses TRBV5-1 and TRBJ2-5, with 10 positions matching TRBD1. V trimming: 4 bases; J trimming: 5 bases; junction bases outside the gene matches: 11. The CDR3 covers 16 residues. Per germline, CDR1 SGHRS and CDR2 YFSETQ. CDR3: CASSPFATGGGETQYF. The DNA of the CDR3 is TGCGCCAGCAGCCCCTTTGCGACAGGGGGCGGGGAGACCCAGTACTTC.

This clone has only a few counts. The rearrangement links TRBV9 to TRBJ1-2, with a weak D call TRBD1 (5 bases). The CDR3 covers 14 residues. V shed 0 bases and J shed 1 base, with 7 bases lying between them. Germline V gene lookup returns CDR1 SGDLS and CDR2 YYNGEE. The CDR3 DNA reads TGTGCCAGCAGCGTAGATCAGGGTAACTATGGCTACACCTTC. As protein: CASSVDQGNYGYTF.

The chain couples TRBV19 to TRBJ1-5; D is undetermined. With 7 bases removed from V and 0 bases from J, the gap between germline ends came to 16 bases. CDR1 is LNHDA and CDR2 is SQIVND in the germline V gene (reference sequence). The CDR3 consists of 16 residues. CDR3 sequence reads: CASNLRPADSNQPQHF. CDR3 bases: TGTGCCAGTAATCTTCGCCCTGCGGATAGCAATCAGCCCCAGCATTTT. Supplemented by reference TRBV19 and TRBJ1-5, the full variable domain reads DGGITQSPKYLFRKEGQNVTLSCEQNLNHDAMYWYRQDPGQGLRLIYYSQIVNDFQKGDIAEGYSVSREKKESFPLTVTSAQKNPTAFYLCASNLRPADSNQPQHFGDGTRLSIL.

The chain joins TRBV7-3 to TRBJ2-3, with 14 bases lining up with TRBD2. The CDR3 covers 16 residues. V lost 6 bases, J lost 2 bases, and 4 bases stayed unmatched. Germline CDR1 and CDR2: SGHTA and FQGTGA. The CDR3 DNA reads TGTGCCAGCAGTCGGACTAGCGGGGGGCTCACAGATACGCAGTATTTT. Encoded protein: CASSRTSGGLTDTQYF.

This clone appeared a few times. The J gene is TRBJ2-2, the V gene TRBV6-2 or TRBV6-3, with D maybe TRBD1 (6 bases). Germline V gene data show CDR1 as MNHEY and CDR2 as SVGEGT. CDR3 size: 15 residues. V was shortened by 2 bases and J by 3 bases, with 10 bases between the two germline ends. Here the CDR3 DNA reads TGTGCCAGCAGTTACCATACAGGGTACACCGGGGAGCTGTTTTTT. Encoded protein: CASSYHTGYTGELFF.

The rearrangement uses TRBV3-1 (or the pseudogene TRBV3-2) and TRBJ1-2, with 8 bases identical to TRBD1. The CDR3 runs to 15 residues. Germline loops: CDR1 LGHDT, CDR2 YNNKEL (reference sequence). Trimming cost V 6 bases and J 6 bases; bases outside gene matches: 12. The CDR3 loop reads CASSPNRRGLDGYTF. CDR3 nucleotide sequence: TGTGCCAGCAGTCCTAACCGCAGGGGGCTGGATGGCTACACCTTC.

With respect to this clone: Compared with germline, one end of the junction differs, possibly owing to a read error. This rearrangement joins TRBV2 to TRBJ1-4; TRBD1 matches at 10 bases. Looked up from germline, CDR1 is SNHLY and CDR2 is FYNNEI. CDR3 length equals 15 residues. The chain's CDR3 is CASREDRGLEEKLFF. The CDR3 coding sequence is TGTGCCAGCAGGGAAGACAGGGGGCTAGAGGAAAAACTGTTTTTT.

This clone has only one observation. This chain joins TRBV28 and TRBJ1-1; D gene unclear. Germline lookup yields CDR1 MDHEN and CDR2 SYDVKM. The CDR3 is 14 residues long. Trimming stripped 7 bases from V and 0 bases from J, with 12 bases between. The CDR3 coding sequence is TGTGCCAGCACCAGTTCCTCAGTGAACACTGAAGCTTTCTTT. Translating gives CASTSSSVNTEAFF.

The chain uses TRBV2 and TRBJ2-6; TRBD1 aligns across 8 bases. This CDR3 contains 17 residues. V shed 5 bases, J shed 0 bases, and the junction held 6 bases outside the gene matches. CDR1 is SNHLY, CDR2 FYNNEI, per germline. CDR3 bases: TGTGCCAGCAGTACGCGGACAGGGAGCTCTGGGGCCAACGTCCTGACTTTC. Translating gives CASSTRTGSSGANVLTF.

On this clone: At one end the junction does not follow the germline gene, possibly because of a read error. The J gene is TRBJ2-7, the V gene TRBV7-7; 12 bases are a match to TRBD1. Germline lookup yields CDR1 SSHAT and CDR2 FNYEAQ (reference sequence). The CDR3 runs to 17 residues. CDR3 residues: CASSPLGQGAESYEQYF. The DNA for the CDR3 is TGTGCTAGCAGCCCACTGGGACAGGGGGCAGAATCCTACGAGCAGTACTTC. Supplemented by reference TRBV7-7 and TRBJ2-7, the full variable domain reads GAGVSQSPRYKVTKRGQDVTLRCDPISSHATLYWYQQALGQGPEFLTYFNYEAQPDKSGLPSDRFSAERPEGSISTLTIQRTEQRDSAMYRCASSPLGQGAESYEQYFGPGTRLTVT.

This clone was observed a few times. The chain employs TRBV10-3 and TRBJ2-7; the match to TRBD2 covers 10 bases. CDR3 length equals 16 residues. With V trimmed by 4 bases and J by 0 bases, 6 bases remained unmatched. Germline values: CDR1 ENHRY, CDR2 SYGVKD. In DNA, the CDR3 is TGTGCCATCAGTGGCCCCCTAGCGGGAGACTCCTACGAGCAGTACTTC. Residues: CAISGPLAGDSYEQYF.

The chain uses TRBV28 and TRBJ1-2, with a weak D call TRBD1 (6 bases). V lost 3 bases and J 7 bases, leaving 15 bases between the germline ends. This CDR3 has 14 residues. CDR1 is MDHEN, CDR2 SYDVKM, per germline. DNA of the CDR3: TGTGCCAGCAGTTTTAGGGGGGGCGAAGGTGGCTACACCTTC. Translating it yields CASSFRGGEGGYTF.

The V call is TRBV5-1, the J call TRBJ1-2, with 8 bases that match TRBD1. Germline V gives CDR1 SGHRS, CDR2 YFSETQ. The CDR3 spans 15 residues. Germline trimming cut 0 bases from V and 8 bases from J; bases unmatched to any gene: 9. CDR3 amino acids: CASSLDAGQGNGYTF. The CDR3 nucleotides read TGCGCCAGCAGCTTGGATGCTGGACAGGGTAACGGCTACACCTTC.

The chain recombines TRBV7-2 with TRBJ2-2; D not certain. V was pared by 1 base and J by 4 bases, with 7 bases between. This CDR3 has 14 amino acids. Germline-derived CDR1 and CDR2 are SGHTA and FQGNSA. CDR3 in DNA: TGTGCCAGCAGCTTAGTATTCGGCACCGGGGAGCTGTTTTTT. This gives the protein CASSLVFGTGELFF.

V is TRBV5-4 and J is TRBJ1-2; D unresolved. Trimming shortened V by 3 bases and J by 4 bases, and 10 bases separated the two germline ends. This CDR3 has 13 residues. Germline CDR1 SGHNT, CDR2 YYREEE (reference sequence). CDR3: CASSSPILYGYTF. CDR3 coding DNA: TGTGCCAGCAGCTCCCCAATACTCTATGGCTACACCTTC.

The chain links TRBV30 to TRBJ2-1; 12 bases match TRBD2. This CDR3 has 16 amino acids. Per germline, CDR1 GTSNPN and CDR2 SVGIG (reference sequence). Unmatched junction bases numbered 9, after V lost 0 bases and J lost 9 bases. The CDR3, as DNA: TGTGCCTGGAGTGTCGGGCTAGCGGGGGGGCAGGGTGAGCAGTTCTTC. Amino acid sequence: CAWSVGLAGGQGEQFF.

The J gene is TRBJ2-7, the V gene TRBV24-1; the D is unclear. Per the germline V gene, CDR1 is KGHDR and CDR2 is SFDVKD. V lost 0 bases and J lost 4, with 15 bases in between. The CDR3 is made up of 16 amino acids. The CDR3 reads CATSDLDRLERYEQYF. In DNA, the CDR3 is TGTGCCACCAGTGATTTGGACCGACTTGAGCGTTACGAGCAGTACTTC.

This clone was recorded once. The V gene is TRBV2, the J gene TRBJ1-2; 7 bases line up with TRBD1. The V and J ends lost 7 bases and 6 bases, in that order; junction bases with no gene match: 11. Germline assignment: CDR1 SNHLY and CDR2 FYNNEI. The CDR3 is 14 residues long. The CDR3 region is CASTKDRLLDGYTF. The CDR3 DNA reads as TGTGCCAGCACCAAGGACAGGCTGTTGGATGGCTACACCTTC.

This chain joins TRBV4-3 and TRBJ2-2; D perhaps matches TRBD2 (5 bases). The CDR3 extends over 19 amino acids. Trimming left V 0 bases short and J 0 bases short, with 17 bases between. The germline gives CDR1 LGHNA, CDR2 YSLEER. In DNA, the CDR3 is TGCGCCAGCAGCCAAGATCTAGCTACAGATGGACCGAACACCGGGGAGCTGTTTTTT. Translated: CASSQDLATDGPNTGELFF.

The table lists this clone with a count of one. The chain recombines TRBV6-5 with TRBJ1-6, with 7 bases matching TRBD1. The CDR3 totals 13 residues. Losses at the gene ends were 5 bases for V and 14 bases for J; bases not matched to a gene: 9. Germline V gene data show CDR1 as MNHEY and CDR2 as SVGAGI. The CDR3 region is CASSHITGDSLHF. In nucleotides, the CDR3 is TGTGCCAGCAGTCATATAACAGGGGATTCCCTCCACTTT.

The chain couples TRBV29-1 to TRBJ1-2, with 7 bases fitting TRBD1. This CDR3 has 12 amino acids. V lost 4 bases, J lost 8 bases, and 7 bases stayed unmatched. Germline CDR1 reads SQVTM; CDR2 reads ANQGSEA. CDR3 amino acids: CSVVEGAEGYTF. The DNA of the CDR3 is TGCAGCGTTGTTGAGGGGGCTGAGGGCTACACCTTC.